This TCR beta chain was captured by sequencing in a study of long-term antiretroviral therapy in people with HIV. Study results and caveats: When set beside controls, HIV repertoires had CDR3 length ranges that were narrower. Diversity went up after ART and still fell short of transplant donor controls.

Sequencing used immunoSEQ v3.0 at survey level. Sequencing aimed to cover about 40,000-50,000 T-cell genomes per sample. Libraries were prepared by immunoSEQ multiplex PCR; TCRdb keeps only in-frame clonotypes and omits some of them. The data hold 20,000 to 25,000 clones, with around 90% observed a single time. Clinicians in the United States treated all participants with HIV. About this clone itself: Its antigen is currently unknown.

There are 19 residues in the CDR3. Germline loops: CDR1 MNHEY, CDR2 SMNVEV (reference sequence). V shed 5 bases and J shed 6 bases, with 28 bases lying between them. This TCR was recovered from a man aged 55 to 70 with HIV. Sequencing used unsorted PBMCs, obtained 2.3 years after starting antiretroviral therapy. The chain uses TRBV27 and TRBJ2-2; D tentatively fits TRBD1 or TRBD2 (5 bases each). CDR3 residues: CASSKRDGLNLPLAGELFF. CDR3 in DNA: TGTGCCAGCAGTAAACGGGACGGTTTAAATCTTCCCCTGGCCGGGGAGCTGTTTTTT.